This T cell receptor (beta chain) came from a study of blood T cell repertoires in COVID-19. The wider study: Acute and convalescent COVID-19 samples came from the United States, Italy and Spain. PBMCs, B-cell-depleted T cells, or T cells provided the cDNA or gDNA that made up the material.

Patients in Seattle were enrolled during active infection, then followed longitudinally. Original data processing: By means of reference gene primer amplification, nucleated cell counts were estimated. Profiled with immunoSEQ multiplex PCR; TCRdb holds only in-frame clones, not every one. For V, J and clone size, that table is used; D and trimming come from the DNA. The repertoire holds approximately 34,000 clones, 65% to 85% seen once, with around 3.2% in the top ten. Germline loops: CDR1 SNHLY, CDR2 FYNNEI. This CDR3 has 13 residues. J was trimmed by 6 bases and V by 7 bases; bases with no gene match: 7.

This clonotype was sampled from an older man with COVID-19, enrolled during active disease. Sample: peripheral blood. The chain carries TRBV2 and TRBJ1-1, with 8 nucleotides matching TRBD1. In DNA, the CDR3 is TGTGCCAGCAAGTTAGGACAGGGATCTGAAGCTTTCTTT. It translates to CASKLGQGSEAFF.